The entry below describes one T cell receptor (beta chain). This specimen comes from a study of OX40 agonist ivuxolimab in advanced cancers. The repertoire was sequenced with immunoSEQ multiplex PCR; TCRdb's copy has only in-frame clones and lacks some. Among around 20,000 clones, 75% to 90% were seen once, and the ten largest hold 30% to 45%. Per the germline V gene, CDR1 is SGHDT and CDR2 is YYEEEE. V was pared by 4 bases and J by 8 bases, with 9 bases of the junction left unmatched. This CDR3 contains 15 residues. The sample consisted of CD4+ or CD8+ T cells sorted from blood, taken in a trial of the OX40 agonist ivuxolimab. The gene calls are TRBV5-6 and TRBJ1-4; 9 bases match TRBD1. The receptor was derived from an adult with an advanced solid tumor such as melanoma, head and neck, liver or kidney cancer. CDR3 DNA sequence: TGTGCCAGCAGCCGGCTACAGGGGGCGAGGGAAAAACTGTTTTTT. The encoded protein is CASSRLQGAREKLFF.